This entry lists 27 T cell receptor beta chains sequenced from one sample in a study of tumor-infiltrating lymphocytes in primary liver carcinoma. Unsorted whole blood supplied the RNA, and germline DNA was extracted too. TCR beta cDNA was reverse-transcribed from around 0.55 ug of total RNA. The reaction used a constant-region primer and ProtoScript II reverse transcriptase. Three nested multiplex PCR rounds of slightly modified ARM-PCR generated TCR beta libraries. The first two PCR rounds used TRBV1-TRBV30 forward primers with a C-beta reverse primer, 10 to 11 cycles each. Each CDR3 protein is one row after TCRdb ran MiXCR on the multiplex PCR reads. The sample lists approximately 300,000 distinct CDR3 sequences, about 62% occurring once. Input material: peripheral blood. The receptors were sampled from a man aged 35 to 55 with primary liver carcinoma and hepatitis B virus infection.

Comment on this clonotype: Possible read error: a much larger clone is one base away. This chain connects TRBV4-3 to TRBJ2-7, with a possible D match to TRBD1 (7 bases). Germline V gene lookup returns CDR1 LGHNA and CDR2 YSLEER. The CDR3 is 15 residues long. CDR3 residues: CANSQEQGDFYEQYF. CDR3 nucleotide sequence: TGTGCCAACAGCCAAGAGCAGGGGGACTTCTACGAGCAGTACTTC.

As regards this clonotype: A much larger clone is a single base away; this may be a read error. V and J are TRBV10-3 and TRBJ2-6; D gene uncertain. This CDR3 comprises 15 residues. Looked up from germline, CDR1 is ENHRY and CDR2 is SYGVKD. CDR3: CAISEDGLRADVLTF. In DNA form, the CDR3 reads TGTGCCATCAGTGAGGACGGTCTAAGGGCCGACGTCCTGACTTTC.

This clonotype was recorded only once. The rearrangement uses TRBV5-1 and TRBJ1-2; possibly TRBD1 for D (6 bases). The CDR3 runs 13 residues. Between the trimmed V and J ends, which lost 3 bases and 6 bases, there was a span of 12 bases. The germline V gene has CDR1 SGHRS and CDR2 YFSETQ. The CDR3 here is CASSSFGTNGYTF. The CDR3 coding sequence is TGCGCCAGCAGCTCATTTGGGACAAATGGCTACACCTTC. Together with reference TRBV5-1 and TRBJ1-2, the CDR3 gives the full variable domain: KAGVTQTPRYLIKTRGQQVTLSCSPISGHRSVSWYQQTPGQGLQFLFEYFSETQRNKGNFPGRFSGRQFSNSRSEMNVSTLELGDSALYLCASSSFGTNGYTFGSGTRLTVV.

On this clonotype itself: Being one base from a much bigger clone, this may be a read error. The J gene is TRBJ2-3, the V gene TRBV29-1; 7 bases align to TRBD2. The germline gives CDR1 SQVTM, CDR2 ANQGSEA. This CDR3 region has 13 residues. CDR3 in DNA: TGCAGCGCCCTATCCGGCGGGGGAGATATGCAGTATTTT. Its translation: CSALSGGGDMQYF.

Concerning this clonotype itself: This clone may be a read error of a much larger clone one base away. The V and J genes are TRBV7-8 and TRBJ2-1; 7 nucleotides agree with TRBD2. The CDR3 extends over 15 amino acids. CDR1 is SGHVS, CDR2 FQNEAQ, per germline. As DNA, the CDR3 is TGTGCCAGCAGCTTAGGAGCGGGGACTTACAATGAGCGGTTCTTC. As protein: CASSLGAGTYNERFF.

The CDR3 spells CASSVGTGTEQYF. CDR3 nucleotides: TGTGCCAGCAGCGTAGGGACAGGGACCGAGCAGTACTTC. The V and J genes are TRBV9 and TRBJ2-7, with TRBD1 matching 8 bases. V lost 0 bases and J lost 6; bases outside the gene matches: 2. This CDR3 is built from 13 residues. Germline V gene lookup returns CDR1 SGDLS and CDR2 YYNGEE.

For this clonotype: This may arise from a read error, as a much more abundant clone is one base away. The rearrangement joins TRBV5-5 to TRBJ2-7; D possibly matches TRBD1 or TRBD2 (5 bases each). The CDR3 is 14 amino acids. V was cut by 5 bases and J by 2 bases, with 14 bases left in between. Germline V gives CDR1 SGHKS, CDR2 YYEKEE (reference sequence). This CDR3 reads CASSSGTMTYEQYF. Here the CDR3 DNA reads TGTGCCAGCAGTTCCGGGACGATGACCTACGAGCAGTACTTC.

V gene TRBV6-2 or TRBV6-3 combines with J gene TRBJ1-1, with 10 bases lining up with TRBD1. V shed 8 bases, J shed 8 bases, and the junction held 17 bases outside the gene matches. This CDR3 comprises 16 residues. Germline V gives CDR1 MNHEY, CDR2 SVGEGT. The CDR3 DNA sequence: TGTGCCAGCGGCCCTGATCGGACAGGGGGGAACTCAGAAGCTTTCTTT. Translation gives CASGPDRTGGNSEAFF.

V is TRBV24-1 and J is TRBJ2-5; tentatively, D is TRBD1 (6 bases). The germline gives CDR1 KGHDR, CDR2 SFDVKD. CDR3 length: 14 amino acids. V was pared by 12 bases and J by 5 bases, with 21 bases between. The CDR3 here is CAPRYRRTAETQYF. The CDR3 DNA sequence: TGTGCCCCCCGGTACAGGCGGACAGCGGAGACCCAGTACTTC.

About this clonotype: The junction and the germline gene differ at one end; a read error may be behind it. V and J are TRBV7-8 and TRBJ2-7; D unresolved. This CDR3 has 17 residues. The V gene's germline CDR1 is SGHVS and CDR2 FQNEAQ. CDR3: CASSSTDTPRPSHEQCF. In nucleotides, the CDR3 is TGTGCCAGCAGCTCAACAGACACCCCTAGACCCAGCCACGAGCAGTGCTTC.

This clonotype occurred a few times. The CDR3 loop is CASTSRDRAEQYF. The CDR3 DNA is TGTGCCAGCACGTCCCGGGACAGGGCGGAGCAGTACTTC. The chain joins TRBV5-8 to TRBJ2-7; 9 nucleotides agree with TRBD1. CDR1 SGHTS and CDR2 YDEGEE come from the germline V gene. This CDR3 has 13 amino acids. J was trimmed by 7 bases and V by 6 bases; bases with no gene match: 8.

Points on this clonotype: Since a much larger clone is just one base distant, this may be a read error. A read error is likely, as this CDR3 ends without the conserved phenylalanine or tryptophan. V and J are TRBV4-1 and TRBJ2-4, with 7 positions matching TRBD2. This CDR3 has 14 amino acids. With 3 bases clipped from V and 4 bases from J, the junction kept 3 bases outside the gene matches. CDR1 MGHRA and CDR2 YSYEKL come from the germline V gene. Written as DNA, the CDR3 is TGCGCCAGCAGCCACGGGGGAGGGAAAAACATTCAGTACCTC. It translates to CASSHGGGKNIQYL.

As regards this clonotype: This may stem from a read error, because a much larger clone lies one nucleotide away. The CDR3 reads CASRDGSSGANALTF. The CDR3 DNA reads as TGTGCCAGCAGAGACGGGAGCTCTGGGGCCAACGCCCTGACTTTC. The chain has TRBV12-3 or TRBV12-4 and TRBJ2-6, with D maybe TRBD2 (6 bases). This CDR3 has 15 amino acids.

This chain connects TRBV11-2 to TRBJ1-6; possibly TRBD1 for D (6 bases). The V gene lost 6 bases and the J gene lost 4 bases, with 13 bases spanning the gap. The CDR3 is made up of 15 amino acids. In germline, CDR1 is SGHAT, CDR2 FQNNGV. The CDR3 loop is CASRPPGQYNSPLHF. DNA for the CDR3: TGTGCCAGCAGGCCCCCCGGACAGTATAATTCACCCCTCCACTTT.

The chain joins TRBV6-6 to TRBJ2-1, with 14 bases aligning to TRBD2. Germline CDR1 reads MNHNY; CDR2 reads SVGAGI (reference sequence). V lost 10 bases to trimming and J lost 8 bases; unmatched junction nucleotides: 4. This CDR3 is 13 amino acids long. The CDR3 is CATRLAGGDEQFF. CDR3 nucleotide sequence: TGTGCCACCCGACTAGCGGGAGGGGATGAGCAGTTCTTC.

This clonotype occurred many times. This chain links TRBV4-2 with TRBJ2-7; weak D call: TRBD2 (6 bases). The germline V gene encodes CDR1 LGHNA and CDR2 YNFKEQ. Trimming removed 0 bases at V and 4 bases at J, with 13 bases between. The CDR3 length is 15 residues. The CDR3, as DNA: TGTGCCAGCAGCCAAGAAAGCGGGTCGAGATACGAGCAGTACTTC. Encoded protein: CASSQESGSRYEQYF.

V gene TRBV6-1 combines with J gene TRBJ1-1, with D perhaps matching TRBD1 (6 bases). The germline V and J ends were trimmed by 7 bases and 0 bases, with 15 bases remaining between them. Germline loops: CDR1 MNHNS, CDR2 SASEGT. This CDR3 has 15 residues. Here the CDR3 reads CASMTAGQLNTEAFF. The CDR3 DNA reads TGTGCCAGCATGACCGCGGGACAACTGAACACTGAAGCTTTCTTT.

This clonotype was recorded many times. The chain employs TRBV4-2 and TRBJ2-7; possible D gene TRBD2, 7 bases. Germline CDR1 is LGHNA and CDR2 is YNFKEQ. Trimming removed 8 bases at V and 0 bases at J, with 17 bases between. The CDR3 length is 15 residues. The CDR3 loop is CASALGGDGSYEQYF. The CDR3, as DNA: TGTGCCAGCGCCCTAGGGGGGGACGGCTCCTACGAGCAGTACTTC.

On this clonotype itself: The junction departs from germline at one end; a sequencing error may be responsible. This chain uses TRBV12-3 or TRBV12-4 with TRBJ2-2, with D perhaps TRBD2 (5 bases). The CDR3 extends over 12 amino acids. The DNA of the CDR3 is TGTGCCAGCAGTTTCGGTCCCGGGGAGCCGTTTTTC. This encodes CASSFGPGEPFF.

This clonotype was picked up many times. The V gene is TRBV6-6, the J gene TRBJ2-7; D is uncertain. The CDR3 is made up of 15 amino acids. Per germline, CDR1 MNHNY and CDR2 SVGAGI (reference sequence). The V end was cut by 4 bases, the J end by 0 bases, with 13 bases between. CDR3 in DNA: TGTGCCAGCAGTTTTAGCATCGAGAGCTCCTACGAGCAGTACTTC. Amino acids: CASSFSIESSYEQYF.

This clonotype was detected only a few times. The V gene is TRBV6-1, the J gene TRBJ1-2; TRBD1 is a possible D gene (6 bases). V dropped 0 bases and J dropped 3 bases, with 11 bases sitting between them. Germline V lookup: CDR1 MNHNS, CDR2 SASEGT. This CDR3 has 15 residues. DNA of the CDR3: TGTGCCAGCAGTGAAGCCGGGGGCTCCCACTATGGCTACACCTTC. It translates to CASSEAGGSHYGYTF.

This clonotype came up once. The junction departs from the called germline gene at one end, perhaps through a read error. The chain combines TRBV4-2 with TRBJ2-2, with 10 positions matching TRBD2. The CDR3 runs 19 residues. Per germline, CDR1 LGHNA and CDR2 YNFKEQ. The CDR3 sequence is CASNQISPLAGANTGELFF. CDR3 coding DNA: TGTGCCAGCAACCAAATTTCTCCCCTAGCGGGGGCGAACACCGGGGAGCTGTTTTTT.

As regards this clonotype: A read error may be the cause here, since a much bigger clone is one base away. V gene TRBV6-1 combines with J gene TRBJ2-4, with D hard to call. V gave up 2 bases and J gave up 8 bases, with 19 bases separating them. CDR3 length: 16 residues. Germline CDR1 MNHNS, CDR2 SASEGT. The CDR3 DNA reads TGTGCCAGCAGTGAATGGCAAGGGAAGGATAAATACATTCAGTACTTC. Translating gives CASSEWQGKDKYIQYF.

To note about this clonotype: Here the CDR3 omits its conserved ending phenylalanine or tryptophan, so a read error is the likely source. The DNA is left out, because the CDR3 cannot be placed on it with certainty; the CDR3 is given as TCRdb lists it. CDR3 residues: CASSFPGTSGYTS. The chain has TRBV11-2 and TRBJ1-2. The germline V gene encodes CDR1 SGHAT and CDR2 FQNNGV. The CDR3 region is 13 residues in length, termini included.

The chain is built from TRBV28 and TRBJ2-7, with D unresolved. The CDR3 has 12 amino acids. V was clipped by 7 bases and J by 7 bases, with 14 bases between them. Germline values: CDR1 MDHEN, CDR2 SYDVKM. The CDR3 region has the DNA TGTGCCAGCAACGGGCAGCTTGAGGAGCAGTACTTC. It encodes CASNGQLEEQYF.

With respect to this clonotype: The junction departs from the called germline gene at one end, perhaps through a read error. The CDR3: CASTPARNIEVFF. CDR3 bases: TGTGCCAGCACTCCAGCCCGGAACATTGAAGTTTTCTTT. This chain uses TRBV11-2 with TRBJ1-1; unclear D gene. The CDR3 has 13 amino acids. The germline V gene encodes CDR1 SGHAT and CDR2 FQNNGV.

As concerns this clonotype: This may stem from a read error, because a much larger clone lies one nucleotide away. The chain links TRBV10-2 to TRBJ2-1; 10 bases align to TRBD2. This CDR3 is 16 amino acids long. The germline V gene has CDR1 WSHSY and CDR2 SAAADI. After removal of 3 bases from V and 5 bases from J, the junction contained 7 bases not matched to a gene. The CDR3 spells CASSEILAGADNEQFF. The CDR3 coding sequence is TGCGCCAGCAGTGAAATCCTAGCGGGAGCAGACAATGAGCAGTTCTTC.